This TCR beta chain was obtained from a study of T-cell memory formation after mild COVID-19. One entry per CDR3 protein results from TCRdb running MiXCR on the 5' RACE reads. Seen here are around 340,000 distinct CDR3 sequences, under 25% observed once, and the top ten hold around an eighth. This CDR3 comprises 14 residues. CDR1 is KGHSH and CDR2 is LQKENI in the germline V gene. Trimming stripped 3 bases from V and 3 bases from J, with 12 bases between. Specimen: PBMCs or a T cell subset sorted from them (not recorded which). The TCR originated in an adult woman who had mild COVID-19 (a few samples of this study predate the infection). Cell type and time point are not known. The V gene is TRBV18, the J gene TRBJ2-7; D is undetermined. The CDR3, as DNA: TGTGCCAGCTCACCTCGCGGTGATTACTACGAGCAGTACTTC. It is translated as CASSPRGDYYEQYF. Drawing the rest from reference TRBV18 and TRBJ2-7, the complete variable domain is NAGVMQNPRHLVRRRGQEARLRCSPMKGHSHVYWYRQLPEEGLKFMVYLQKENIIDESGMPKERFSAEFPKEGPSILRIQQVVRGDSAAYFCASSPRGDYYEQYFGPGTRLTVT.